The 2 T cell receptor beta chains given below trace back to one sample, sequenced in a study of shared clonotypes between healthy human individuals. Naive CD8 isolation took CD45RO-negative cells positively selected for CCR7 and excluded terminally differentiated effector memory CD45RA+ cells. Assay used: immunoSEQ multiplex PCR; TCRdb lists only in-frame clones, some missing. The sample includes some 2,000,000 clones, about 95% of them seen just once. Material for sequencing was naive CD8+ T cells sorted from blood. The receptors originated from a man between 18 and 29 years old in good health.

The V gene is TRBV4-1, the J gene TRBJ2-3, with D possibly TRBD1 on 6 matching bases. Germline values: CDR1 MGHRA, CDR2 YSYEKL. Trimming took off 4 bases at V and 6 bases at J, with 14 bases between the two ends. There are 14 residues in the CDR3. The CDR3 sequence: CASSPPPGGDTQYF. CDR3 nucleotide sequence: TGCGCCAGCAGCCCTCCTCCTGGGGGCGATACGCAGTATTTT.

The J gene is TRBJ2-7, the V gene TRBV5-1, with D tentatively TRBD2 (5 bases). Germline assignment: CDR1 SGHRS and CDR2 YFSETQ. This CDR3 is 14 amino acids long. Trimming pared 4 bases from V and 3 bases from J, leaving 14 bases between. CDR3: CASSHREGYYEQYF. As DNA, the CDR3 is TGCGCCAGCAGCCACCGAGAGGGCTACTACGAGCAGTACTTC. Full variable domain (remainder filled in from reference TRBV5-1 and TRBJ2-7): KAGVTQTPRYLIKTRGQQVTLSCSPISGHRSVSWYQQTPGQGLQFLFEYFSETQRNKGNFPGRFSGRQFSNSRSEMNVSTLELGDSALYLCASSHREGYYEQYFGPGTRLTVT.